This T cell receptor beta chain came from a study of immune characterization of retroperitoneal liposarcoma. From the PCR reads, TCRdb called clonotypes with MiXCR, one entry per CDR3 protein. The table shows some 4,700 distinct CDR3 sequences, with roughly 33% occurring only once. CDR1 and CDR2 from the germline V gene are SEHNR and FQNEAQ (reference sequence). The length of the CDR3 is 16 residues. Trimming at V came to 4 bases and at J to 7 bases, leaving 11 bases not matched to a gene. The chain employs TRBV7-9 and TRBJ2-1, with 9 positions matching TRBD1. The material sequenced was tumor tissue. This TCR was sampled from a male donor with retroperitoneal liposarcoma. The CDR3 coding sequence is TGTGCCAGCAGCTCCACTACAGGGGGCGCGGGGAATGAGCAGTTCTTC. Protein product: CASSSTTGGAGNEQFF.